This TCR beta chain was identified during a study of T cell responses to AZD1222 COVID-19 vaccine. Broader study findings: Just 5 or 6 AZD1222 recipients tested seropositive at baseline. The donors showed a predominance of white British ancestry and of females, with possible underestimation of clonal diversity.

Worth noting for this clone: The antigen remains undetermined.

Clones were read by immunoSEQ multiplex PCR, and TCRdb kept only the in-frame ones, dropping some. The sample contains about 140,000 clones, roughly 90% of which appear only once. Between the trimmed V and J ends, which lost 6 bases and 0 bases, there was a span of 9 bases. This CDR3 has 15 amino acids. Germline lookup yields CDR1 MDHEN and CDR2 SYDVKM. The sequencing used peripheral blood, collected on day 0 of AZD1222 vaccination. The J gene is TRBJ2-6, the V gene TRBV28; D call uncertain. The clonotype comes from an adult in good health. The chain's CDR3 is CASSLQRSGANVLTF. The CDR3 coding sequence is TGTGCCAGCAGCCTACAGCGCTCTGGGGCCAACGTCCTGACTTTC.